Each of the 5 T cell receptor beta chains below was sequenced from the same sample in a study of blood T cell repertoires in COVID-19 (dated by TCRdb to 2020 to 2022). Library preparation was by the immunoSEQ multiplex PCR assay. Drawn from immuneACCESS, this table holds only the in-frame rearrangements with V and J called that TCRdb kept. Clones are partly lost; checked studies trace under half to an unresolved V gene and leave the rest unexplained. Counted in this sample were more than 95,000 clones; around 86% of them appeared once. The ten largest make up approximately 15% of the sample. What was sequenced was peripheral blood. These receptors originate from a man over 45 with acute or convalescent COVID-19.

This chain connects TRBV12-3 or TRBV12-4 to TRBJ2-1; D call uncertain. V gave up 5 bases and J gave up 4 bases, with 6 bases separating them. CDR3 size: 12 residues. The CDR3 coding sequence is TGTGCCAGCAGTACTGATTACAATGAGCAGTTCTTC. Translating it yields CASSTDYNEQFF.

The CDR3 loop reads CASSLLGLAGAETQYF. CDR3 bases: TGTGCCAGCAGCTTACTTGGACTAGCGGGAGCGGAGACCCAGTACTTC. The chain combines TRBV7-6 with TRBJ2-5; 13 nucleotides match TRBD2. Losses at the gene ends were 2 bases for V and 5 bases for J; bases not matched to a gene: 5. This CDR3 comprises 16 residues. Germline V gene lookup returns CDR1 SGHVS and CDR2 FNYEAQ.

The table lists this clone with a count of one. This CDR3 reads CASSPRSLNYNEQFF. The CDR3 coding sequence is TGTGCCAGCAGCCCTCGGTCGCTGAACTACAATGAGCAGTTCTTC. The V and J genes are TRBV11-2 and TRBJ2-1; no definite D call. Germline V gives CDR1 SGHAT, CDR2 FQNNGV. V lost 5 bases and J lost 3, with 14 bases in between. This CDR3 is built from 15 residues.

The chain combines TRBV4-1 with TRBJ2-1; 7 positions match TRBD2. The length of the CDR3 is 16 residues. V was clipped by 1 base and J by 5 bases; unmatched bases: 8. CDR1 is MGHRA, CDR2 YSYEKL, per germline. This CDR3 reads CASSQAPSGTNNEQFF. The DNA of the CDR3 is TGCGCCAGCAGCCAAGCACCCAGCGGGACCAACAATGAGCAGTTCTTC.

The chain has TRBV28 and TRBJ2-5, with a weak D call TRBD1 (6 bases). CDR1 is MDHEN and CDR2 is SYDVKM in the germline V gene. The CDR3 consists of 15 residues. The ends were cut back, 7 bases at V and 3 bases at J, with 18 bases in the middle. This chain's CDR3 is CASMFGGTVKETQYF. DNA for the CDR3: TGTGCCAGCATGTTTGGGGGCACAGTGAAAGAGACCCAGTACTTC.